A selection of T cell receptor beta chains follows, all from one sample in a study of T cells after yellow fever vaccination. MiXCR was run by TCRdb on the 5' RACE reads, yielding one entry per CDR3 protein. The repertoire holds roughly 120,000 distinct CDR3 sequences, with about 7.4% as singletons. The sample was CD4+ T cells sorted from PBMCs, taken around 10 days after the first yellow fever vaccination. The receptors shown here come from a young man who received the YFV17D yellow fever vaccine. The CDR3 runs from the conserved cysteine through the conserved F or W. D genes are given only for firm matches. Not every row has a clone size; where given, it reads once, few, many or a size class.

d_gene: TRBD1
len: 14
j_gene: TRBJ1-3
v_gene: TRBV20-1
abundance: many
CDR3aa: CSATQGFSGNTIYF
CDR3nt: TGCAGTGCTACACAGGGGTTCTCTGGAAACACCATATATTTT

d_gene: .
len: 16
j_gene: TRBJ1-4
v_gene: TRBV7-9
abundance: few
CDR3aa: CVSSFWVGPADEKLFF
CDR3nt: TGTGTCAGCAGTTTCTGGGTGGGTCCCGCGGATGAAAAACTGTTTTTT

d_gene: .
len: 14
j_gene: TRBJ1-1
v_gene: TRBV19
abundance: few
CDR3aa: CASNRRSENTEAFF
CDR3nt: TGTGCCTCCAATCGGCGGTCGGAGAACACTGAAGCTTTCTTT

d_gene: TRBD1
len: 18
j_gene: TRBJ2-5
v_gene: TRBV9
abundance: many
CDR3aa: CASSLSKRDSTYQETQYF
CDR3nt: TGTGCCAGCAGCTTATCGAAACGGGACAGCACTTACCAAGAGACCCAGTACTTC

d_gene: TRBD2
len: 14
j_gene: TRBJ2-1
v_gene: TRBV4-2
abundance: many
CDR3aa: CASSQDLRLAGANF
CDR3nt: TGTGCCAGCAGCCAAGATCTGCGACTAGCGGGGGCCAACTTC

d_gene: .
len: 15
j_gene: TRBJ1-1
v_gene: TRBV9
abundance: few
CDR3aa: CASSVGPNLDTEAFF
CDR3nt: TGTGCCAGCAGCGTAGGACCTAACCTGGACACTGAAGCTTTCTTT

d_gene: .
len: 12
j_gene: TRBJ2-1
v_gene: TRBV20-1
abundance: many
CDR3aa: CSARDDTGRRFF
CDR3nt: TGCAGTGCTAGAGATGACACCGGAAGGCGGTTCTTC

d_gene: .
len: 14
j_gene: TRBJ1-1
v_gene: TRBV6-1
abundance: many
CDR3aa: CASSPDRMNTEAFF
CDR3nt: TGTGCCAGCAGTCCCGACAGAATGAACACTGAAGCTTTCTTT

d_gene: TRBD1
len: 13
j_gene: TRBJ1-4
v_gene: TRBV28
abundance: .
CDR3aa: CASLDRDIEKLFF
CDR3nt: TGTGCCAGCCTGGACAGGGATATCGAAAAACTGTTTTTT

d_gene: .
len: 12
j_gene: TRBJ1-2
v_gene: TRBV6-2/TRBV6-3
abundance: few
CDR3aa: CASSYPARGYTF
CDR3nt: TGTGCCAGCAGTTATCCAGCCCGAGGCTACACCTTC

d_gene: .
len: 14
j_gene: TRBJ2-3
v_gene: TRBV27
abundance: many
CDR3aa: CASKLQGVSDTQYF
CDR3nt: TGTGCCAGCAAATTACAGGGAGTATCGGATACGCAGTATTTT

d_gene: .
len: 13
j_gene: TRBJ1-2
v_gene: TRBV18
abundance: .
CDR3aa: CATRGGGNYGYTF
CDR3nt: TGTGCCACCCGTGGAGGAGGGAACTATGGCTACACCTTC

d_gene: .
len: 14
j_gene: TRBJ2-2
v_gene: TRBV12-3/TRBV12-4
abundance: .
CDR3aa: CASSFPPDTGELFF
CDR3nt: TGTGCCAGCAGTTTCCCTCCCGACACCGGGGAGCTGTTTTTT

d_gene: TRBD2
len: 17
j_gene: TRBJ2-2
v_gene: TRBV20-1
abundance: many
CDR3aa: CSARGGGLAGNTGELFF
CDR3nt: TGCAGTGCTAGAGGAGGGGGACTAGCGGGGAATACCGGGGAGCTGTTTTTT

d_gene: .
len: 14
j_gene: TRBJ2-5
v_gene: TRBV4-1
abundance: many
CDR3aa: CASSQQGIQETQYF
CDR3nt: TGCGCCAGCAGCCAACAGGGTATCCAAGAGACCCAGTACTTC

d_gene: TRBD1
len: 15
j_gene: TRBJ2-5
v_gene: TRBV7-2
abundance: many
CDR3aa: CASSLALGTGETQYF
CDR3nt: TGTGCCAGCAGCTTAGCGCTGGGGACAGGGGAGACCCAGTACTTC

d_gene: .
len: 14
j_gene: TRBJ2-1
v_gene: TRBV7-2
abundance: many
CDR3aa: CASSLERSKYEQFF
CDR3nt: TGTGCCAGCAGCTTAGAGCGTTCGAAGTATGAGCAGTTCTTC

d_gene: .
len: 11
j_gene: TRBJ1-1
v_gene: TRBV20-1
abundance: few
CDR3aa: CSARVQGEAFF
CDR3nt: TGCAGTGCTAGAGTCCAGGGTGAAGCTTTCTTT

d_gene: .
len: 16
j_gene: TRBJ2-1
v_gene: TRBV25-1
abundance: many
CDR3aa: CASSLAGLARYNEQFF
CDR3nt: TGTGCCAGCAGCCTCGCCGGGCTAGCGAGATACAATGAGCAGTTCTTC

d_gene: .
len: 12
j_gene: TRBJ1-6
v_gene: TRBV27
abundance: many
CDR3aa: CASSLINSPLHF
CDR3nt: TGTGCCAGCAGTTTGATCAATTCACCCCTCCACTTT

d_gene: .
len: 15
j_gene: TRBJ2-2
v_gene: TRBV5-1
abundance: many
CDR3aa: CASSLLSANTGELFF
CDR3nt: TGCGCCAGCAGCTTGCTTTCCGCGAACACCGGGGAGCTGTTTTTT

d_gene: TRBD2
len: 13
j_gene: TRBJ2-3
v_gene: TRBV6-2/TRBV6-3
abundance: many
CDR3aa: CATRLAGADTQYF
CDR3nt: TGTGCCACCAGACTAGCGGGGGCAGATACGCAGTATTTT

d_gene: TRBD1
len: 14
j_gene: TRBJ2-3
v_gene: TRBV18
abundance: many
CDR3aa: CASSPGQVTDTQYF
CDR3nt: TGTGCCAGCTCACCGGGACAGGTCACAGATACGCAGTATTTT

d_gene: TRBD2
len: 16
j_gene: TRBJ2-1
v_gene: TRBV11-2
abundance: many
CDR3aa: CASSLASGVWEREQFF
CDR3nt: TGTGCCAGCAGCTTAGCAAGCGGGGTATGGGAACGTGAGCAGTTCTTC

d_gene: .
len: 13
j_gene: TRBJ1-2
v_gene: TRBV5-1
abundance: many
CDR3aa: CASTPAVSAGYTF
CDR3nt: TGCGCCAGCACCCCGGCAGTTTCTGCCGGCTACACCTTC

d_gene: TRBD1
len: 14
j_gene: TRBJ2-3
v_gene: TRBV9
abundance: .
CDR3aa: CASSVGTATDTQYF
CDR3nt: TGTGCCAGCAGCGTCGGGACAGCCACAGATACGCAGTATTTT

d_gene: .
len: 15
j_gene: TRBJ2-3
v_gene: TRBV4-1
abundance: many
CDR3aa: CASSHHGTPRDTQYF
CDR3nt: TGCGCCAGCAGCCACCACGGGACTCCCCGTGATACGCAGTATTTT

d_gene: .
len: 12
j_gene: TRBJ2-3
v_gene: TRBV30
abundance: few
CDR3aa: CAWSTGADTQYF
CDR3nt: TGTGCCTGGAGTACTGGGGCCGATACGCAGTATTTT

d_gene: .
len: 17
j_gene: TRBJ2-4
v_gene: TRBV20-1
abundance: few
CDR3aa: CSARFSGPTLAKNIQYF
CDR3nt: TGCAGTGCTAGGTTTTCGGGACCTACCCTAGCCAAAAACATTCAGTACTTC

d_gene: .
len: 16
j_gene: TRBJ2-1
v_gene: TRBV5-4
abundance: few
CDR3aa: CASSLGGDNSYNEQFF
CDR3nt: TGTGCCAGCAGCTTGGGGGGTGACAATTCCTACAATGAGCAGTTCTTC

d_gene: .
len: 14
j_gene: TRBJ2-7
v_gene: TRBV5-1
abundance: many
CDR3aa: CASSLEGSGYEQYF
CDR3nt: TGCGCCAGCAGCTTGGAGGGCTCCGGCTACGAGCAGTACTTC

d_gene: TRBD1
len: 15
j_gene: TRBJ2-2
v_gene: TRBV11-2
abundance: many
CDR3aa: CASSPNRGLAGELFF
CDR3nt: TGTGCCAGCAGCCCAAACAGGGGTTTGGCCGGGGAGCTGTTTTTT

d_gene: .
len: 15
j_gene: TRBJ1-3
v_gene: TRBV4-3
abundance: many
CDR3aa: CASSQARTAGNTIYF
CDR3nt: TGCGCCAGCAGCCAAGCGCGGACGGCTGGAAACACCATATATTTT

d_gene: TRBD1
len: 13
j_gene: TRBJ2-7
v_gene: TRBV30
abundance: .
CDR3aa: CAWSEDRGYEQYF
CDR3nt: TGTGCCTGGAGTGAGGACAGGGGTTACGAGCAGTACTTC

d_gene: TRBD1
len: 14
j_gene: TRBJ1-1
v_gene: TRBV5-1
abundance: .
CDR3aa: CASASRQGGTEASF
CDR3nt: TGCGCCAGTGCGTCCCGACAGGGCGGCACTGAAGCTTCCTTT

d_gene: .
len: 14
j_gene: TRBJ1-1
v_gene: TRBV7-2
abundance: many
CDR3aa: CASSRDPVNTEAFF
CDR3nt: TGTGCCAGCAGTCGGGACCCCGTAAACACTGAAGCTTTCTTT

d_gene: .
len: 14
j_gene: TRBJ1-6
v_gene: TRBV3-1
abundance: many
CDR3aa: CASSQTSSNSPLHF
CDR3nt: TGTGCCAGCAGCCAAACATCATCCAATTCACCCCTCCACTTT

d_gene: .
len: 14
j_gene: TRBJ2-5
v_gene: TRBV5-6
abundance: many
CDR3aa: CASSHNPGGETQYF
CDR3nt: TGTGCCAGCAGCCACAATCCAGGGGGGGAGACCCAGTACTTC

d_gene: .
len: 13
j_gene: TRBJ1-1
v_gene: TRBV6-6
abundance: many
CDR3aa: CASSYPTGRGAFF
CDR3nt: TGTGCCAGCAGTTACCCGACCGGGAGGGGAGCTTTCTTT

d_gene: TRBD1
len: 15
j_gene: TRBJ2-1
v_gene: TRBV11-2
abundance: .
CDR3aa: CASRALWTGAYEQFF
CDR3nt: TGTGCCAGCAGGGCCTTGTGGACAGGGGCTTATGAGCAGTTCTTC

d_gene: .
len: 12
j_gene: TRBJ2-5
v_gene: TRBV28
abundance: many
CDR3aa: CASSWGMETQYF
CDR3nt: TGTGCCAGCAGTTGGGGCATGGAGACCCAGTACTTC

d_gene: TRBD1
len: 13
j_gene: TRBJ2-3
v_gene: TRBV5-1
abundance: many
CDR3aa: CASQEQGEHTQYF
CDR3nt: TGCGCCAGCCAGGAACAGGGGGAACATACGCAGTATTTT

d_gene: TRBD1
len: 16
j_gene: TRBJ2-3
v_gene: TRBV7-2
abundance: many
CDR3aa: CASNAGTGGSTDTQYF
CDR3nt: TGTGCCAGCAACGCAGGGACAGGGGGCAGCACAGATACGCAGTATTTT

d_gene: .
len: 14
j_gene: TRBJ1-2
v_gene: TRBV7-2
abundance: many
CDR3aa: CASSSTEGGYGYTF
CDR3nt: TGTGCCAGCAGCTCAACAGAGGGCGGGTATGGCTACACCTTC

d_gene: .
len: 13
j_gene: TRBJ1-2
v_gene: TRBV10-3
abundance: many
CDR3aa: CAISDGPLAGYTF
CDR3nt: TGTGCCATCAGTGACGGACCCCTCGCTGGCTACACCTTC

d_gene: TRBD1
len: 12
j_gene: TRBJ2-5
v_gene: TRBV5-1
abundance: many
CDR3aa: CASSWDRGTQYF
CDR3nt: TGCGCCAGCAGTTGGGACAGGGGGACCCAGTACTTC

d_gene: .
len: 13
j_gene: TRBJ2-3
v_gene: TRBV20-1
abundance: many
CDR3aa: CSAREGSTDTQYF
CDR3nt: TGCAGTGCTAGAGAGGGTAGCACAGATACGCAGTATTTT

d_gene: .
len: 15
j_gene: TRBJ2-7
v_gene: TRBV4-1
abundance: many
CDR3aa: CASSQNSPAGAEQYF
CDR3nt: TGCGCCAGCAGCCAAAATTCCCCCGCCGGGGCCGAGCAGTACTTC

d_gene: .
len: 11
j_gene: TRBJ2-1
v_gene: TRBV7-9
abundance: many
CDR3aa: CASSSDFEQFF
CDR3nt: TGTGCCAGCAGCTCTGATTTTGAGCAGTTCTTC

d_gene: TRBD2
len: 18
j_gene: TRBJ2-3
v_gene: TRBV15
abundance: many
CDR3aa: CATSSKGTSGGFTYTQYF
CDR3nt: TGTGCCACCAGCAGCAAGGGGACTAGCGGGGGTTTCACGTATACGCAGTATTTT

d_gene: TRBD2
len: 16
j_gene: TRBJ2-1
v_gene: TRBV4-2
abundance: many
CDR3aa: CASSSRASGAYNEQFF
CDR3nt: TGTGCCAGCAGCTCCCGGGCGAGCGGGGCTTACAATGAGCAGTTCTTC

d_gene: .
len: 13
j_gene: TRBJ1-5
v_gene: TRBV5-6
abundance: many
CDR3aa: CASSLSESGISHF
CDR3nt: TGTGCCAGCAGCTTGTCGGAAAGTGGAATCAGCCATTTT